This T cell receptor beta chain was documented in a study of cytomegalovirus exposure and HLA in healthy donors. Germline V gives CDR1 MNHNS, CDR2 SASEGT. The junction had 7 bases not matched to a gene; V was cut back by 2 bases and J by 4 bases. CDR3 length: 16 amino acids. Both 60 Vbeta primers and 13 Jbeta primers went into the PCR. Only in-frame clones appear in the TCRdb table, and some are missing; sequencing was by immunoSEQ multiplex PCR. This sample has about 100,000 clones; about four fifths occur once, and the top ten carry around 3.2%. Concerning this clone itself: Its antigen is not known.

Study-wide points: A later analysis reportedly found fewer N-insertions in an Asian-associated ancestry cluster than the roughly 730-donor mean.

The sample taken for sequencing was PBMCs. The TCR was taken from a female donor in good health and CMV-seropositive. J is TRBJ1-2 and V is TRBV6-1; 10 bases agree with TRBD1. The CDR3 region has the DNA TGTGCCAGCAGTGAAAGGGGACAGGGGCTTAGCTATGGCTACACCTTC. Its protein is CASSERGQGLSYGYTF.